Following are 20 T cell receptor beta chains from one sample sequenced in a study of cytomegalovirus exposure and HLA in healthy donors. The PCR used 60 Vbeta and 13 Jbeta primers. Using immunoSEQ multiplex PCR, the repertoire was profiled, and TCRdb retains in-frame clones only, with some absent. The sample carries under 150,000 clones, approximately 77% recorded once. Sequenced sample: PBMCs. These receptors were obtained from a woman in her forties or fifties in good health and CMV-seronegative.

This rearrangement joins TRBV29-1 to TRBJ1-2, with TRBD1 as a possible D gene (6 bases). In germline, CDR1 is SQVTM, CDR2 ANQGSEA. This CDR3 is 15 amino acids long. Trimming shortened V by 0 bases and J by 5 bases, and 16 bases separated the two germline ends. The CDR3 sequence is CSVEEEVWQGYGYTF. The CDR3 nucleotides are TGCAGCGTTGAAGAAGAAGTGTGGCAGGGGTATGGCTACACCTTC.

This sequence joins TRBV28 and TRBJ1-6; D ambiguous. The germline V and J ends were trimmed by 8 bases and 7 bases, with 9 bases remaining between them. The germline gives CDR1 MDHEN, CDR2 SYDVKM. This CDR3 contains 12 residues. CDR3: CASRVSNSPLHF. CDR3 bases: TGTGCCAGCCGAGTCTCCAATTCACCCCTCCACTTT.

The V and J genes are TRBV5-6 and TRBJ1-2; no firm D call. CDR1 SGHDT and CDR2 YYEEEE come from the germline V gene. Trimming left V 1 base short and J 8 bases short, with 9 bases between. The CDR3 runs to 12 residues. The CDR3 DNA reads TGTGCCAGCAGCTTGAATTTTCAAGGCTACACCTTC. This sequence encodes CASSLNFQGYTF.

Only a few counts were recorded for this clone. The genes are TRBV29-1 and TRBJ2-1; D remains ambiguous. V shed 2 bases and J shed 5 bases, with 10 bases lying between them. This CDR3 is 13 amino acids long. Looked up from germline, CDR1 is SQVTM and CDR2 is ANQGSEA. The CDR3 region is CSVELMSHNEQFF. The DNA for the CDR3 is TGCAGCGTTGAATTAATGAGTCACAATGAGCAGTTCTTC.

This clone was seen just once. The rearrangement uses TRBV6-1 and TRBJ2-3, with D tentatively TRBD2 (6 bases). V lost 8 bases and J lost 3, with 12 bases in between. The CDR3 has 13 residues. Germline assignment: CDR1 MNHNS and CDR2 SASEGT. For the CDR3, the DNA is TGTGCCAGCGGGCCGGGAGCGACAGATACGCAGTATTTT. This codes for CASGPGATDTQYF.

This chain connects TRBV5-4 to TRBJ2-7; weak D call: TRBD2 (5 bases). Trimming took 3 bases from V and 0 from J, leaving 19 bases between them. The CDR3 consists of 17 residues. Germline loops: CDR1 SGHNT, CDR2 YYREEE (reference sequence). DNA of the CDR3: TGTGCCAGCAGCTCCCTCCACTCTAGCTCCTTCTCCTACGAGCAGTACTTC. It encodes CASSSLHSSSFSYEQYF.

The V call is TRBV5-6, the J call TRBJ2-1; TRBD2 is a possible D gene (6 bases). The germline V gene encodes CDR1 SGHDT and CDR2 YYEEEE. Trimming cost V 7 bases and J 5 bases, with 10 bases left between them. This CDR3 comprises 12 residues. The CDR3 reads CASGGLNNEQFF. CDR3 coding DNA: TGTGCCAGCGGAGGGTTGAACAATGAGCAGTTCTTC.

J is TRBJ1-5 and V is TRBV7-9, with a possible D match to TRBD1 (6 bases). The CDR3 loop spans 15 amino acids. In germline, CDR1 is SEHNR, CDR2 FQNEAQ (reference sequence). The V end lost 1 base, the J end lost 2 bases, and 9 bases lay between the germline ends. The CDR3 is CASSLGAGGNQPQHF. In nucleotides, the CDR3 is TGTGCCAGCAGCTTAGGGGCAGGGGGCAATCAGCCCCAGCATTTT.

The chain links TRBV7-2 to TRBJ2-3, with 8 bases aligning to TRBD2. The CDR3 has 15 amino acids. The V and J ends lost 6 bases and 1 base, in that order; junction bases with no gene match: 6. In germline, CDR1 is SGHTA, CDR2 FQGNSA. The CDR3 here is CASSSEAGGTDTQYF. CDR3 in DNA: TGTGCCAGCAGTTCGGAAGCGGGGGGCACAGATACGCAGTATTTT.

This chain joins TRBV2 and TRBJ2-5; possible D gene TRBD2, 5 bases. The V and J ends lost 2 bases and 4 bases respectively, with 11 bases between them. Germline assignment: CDR1 SNHLY and CDR2 FYNNEI. This CDR3 is built from 14 residues. CDR3 in DNA: TGTGCCAGCAGTGAAAATGGCCGGGGAGAGACCCAGTACTTC. Translating gives CASSENGRGETQYF.

V and J are TRBV6-5 and TRBJ2-5; TRBD1 matches at 10 bases. The J call is in doubt because the DNA end fits TRBJ2-7 better. The CDR3 is 16 residues long. Germline CDR1 MNHEY, CDR2 SVGAGI. The CDR3 protein is CASSFRRTGGSYEQYF. The CDR3 DNA reads TGTGCCAGCAGTTTCCGGAGGACAGGGGGTTCCTACGAGCAGTACTTC.

The chain joins TRBV5-4 to TRBJ2-7, with a tentative D call TRBD1 (6 bases). Germline lookup yields CDR1 SGHNT and CDR2 YYREEE (reference sequence). This CDR3 spans 14 amino acids. With 1 base removed from V and 3 bases from J, the gap between germline ends came to 11 bases. This chain's CDR3 is CASSLQQGIYEQYF. As DNA, the CDR3 is TGTGCCAGCAGCTTGCAACAGGGTATCTACGAGCAGTACTTC.

The chain links TRBV7-9 to TRBJ2-5; TRBD1 might be the D (6 bases). The end of the DNA is better explained by TRBJ2-7, so the J call may be wrong. Per germline, CDR1 SEHNR and CDR2 FQNEAQ (reference sequence). The CDR3 contains 15 residues. The CDR3 DNA follows: TGTGCCAGCAGCTCGGACCAGGGGACCAGCCACGAGCAGTACTTC. Its translation is CASSSDQGTSHEQYF.

The V and J genes are TRBV21-1 and TRBJ1-5. TRBV21-1 is flagged as a pseudogene. The CDR3 is 19 residues long. The CDR3 nucleotides read TGTGCCAGCAGCTCCCGAGGGTGGCAGGAAGGTGGGAGCAATCAGCCCCAGCATTTT. Amino acid sequence: CASSSRGWQEGGSNQPQHF.

The rearrangement joins TRBV19 to TRBJ2-7; 10 positions match TRBD1. This CDR3 is 14 amino acids long. From germline, CDR1 is LNHDA and CDR2 SQIVND (reference sequence). The junction had 6 bases not matched to a gene; V was cut back by 5 bases and J by 5 bases. The CDR3 DNA is TGTGCCAGTAGTCCCCGGGACAGGGGCCACGAGCAGTACTTC. This sequence encodes CASSPRDRGHEQYF.

This sequence joins TRBV7-2 and TRBJ2-5; TRBD2 agrees at 8 bases. V shed 3 bases, J shed 4 bases, and the junction held 4 bases outside the gene matches. The germline gives CDR1 SGHTA, CDR2 FQGNSA. The CDR3 consists of 14 residues. CDR3 nucleotides: TGTGCCAGCAGCTTGTTTGCGGGGGGAGAGACCCAGTACTTC. It yields the protein CASSLFAGGETQYF.

This chain links TRBV7-9 with TRBJ2-1; tentative D call: TRBD2 (5 bases). Trimming removed 7 bases from V and 3 bases from J, with 16 bases in between. Looked up from germline, CDR1 is SEHNR and CDR2 is FQNEAQ (reference sequence). This CDR3 spans 15 amino acids. CDR3 sequence reads: CASIPLRVDYNEQFF. CDR3 DNA sequence: TGTGCCAGCATCCCCTTGAGGGTCGACTACAATGAGCAGTTCTTC.

The chain recombines TRBV29-1 with TRBJ1-2; D is perhaps TRBD1 (5 bases). Trimming shortened V by 6 bases and J by 4 bases, and 15 bases separated the two germline ends. This CDR3 contains 13 residues. Germline CDR1 is SQVTM and CDR2 is ANQGSEA. CDR3 amino acids: CSVLTDTFYGYTF. As DNA, the CDR3 is TGCAGCGTCCTGACAGACACTTTCTATGGCTACACCTTC.

The CDR3, as DNA: TGCGCCAGCAGCTTAGGACAGTACACCGGGGAGCTGTTTTTT. The encoded protein is CASSLGQYTGELFF. The gene calls are TRBV5-1 and TRBJ2-2, with D perhaps TRBD1 (6 bases). Germline values: CDR1 SGHRS, CDR2 YFSETQ. V shed 2 bases and J shed 3 bases, with 8 bases lying between them. This CDR3 comprises 14 residues.

The V call is TRBV5-1, the J call TRBJ2-2; 9 positions match TRBD2. The germline CDR1 and CDR2 sequences are SGHRS and YFSETQ. This CDR3 has 18 amino acids. With 3 bases clipped from V and 1 base from J, the junction kept 10 bases outside the gene matches. CDR3 protein: CASSSPRNSGGNTGELFF. DNA for the CDR3: TGCGCCAGCAGCTCCCCCCGTAATAGCGGGGGGAACACCGGGGAGCTGTTTTTT.